The 2 T cell receptor beta chains given below trace back to one sample, sequenced in a study of cytomegalovirus exposure and HLA in healthy donors. Both 60 Vbeta primers and 13 Jbeta primers went into the PCR. Clones were read by immunoSEQ multiplex PCR, and TCRdb kept only the in-frame ones, dropping some. The table lists roughly 120,000 clones, 77% of them singletons. Input material: PBMCs. These receptors were obtained from a human donor in good health.

The CDR3 bases are TGCGCCAGCAGCTTGGGCCTTGTCGCCCTAGCGGGAGGGCGCAATGAGCAGTTCTTC. Translated: CASSLGLVALAGGRNEQFF. The genes are TRBV5-1 and TRBJ2-1, with TRBD2 matching over 12 bases. The ends lost 0 bases at V and 6 bases at J; junction bases unmatched: 13. There are 19 residues in the CDR3. Germline-derived CDR1 and CDR2 are SGHRS and YFSETQ.

This chain links TRBV6-6 with TRBJ2-1; 9 nucleotides line up with TRBD1. This CDR3 has 15 amino acids. CDR1 is MNHNY, CDR2 SVGAGI, per germline (reference sequence). Trimming took 0 bases from V and 6 from J; bases not matched to a gene: 3. The CDR3 nucleotides read TGTGCCAGCAGTTACTCCCGGGACAGGGTCAATGAGCAGTTCTTC. Translating gives CASSYSRDRVNEQFF.